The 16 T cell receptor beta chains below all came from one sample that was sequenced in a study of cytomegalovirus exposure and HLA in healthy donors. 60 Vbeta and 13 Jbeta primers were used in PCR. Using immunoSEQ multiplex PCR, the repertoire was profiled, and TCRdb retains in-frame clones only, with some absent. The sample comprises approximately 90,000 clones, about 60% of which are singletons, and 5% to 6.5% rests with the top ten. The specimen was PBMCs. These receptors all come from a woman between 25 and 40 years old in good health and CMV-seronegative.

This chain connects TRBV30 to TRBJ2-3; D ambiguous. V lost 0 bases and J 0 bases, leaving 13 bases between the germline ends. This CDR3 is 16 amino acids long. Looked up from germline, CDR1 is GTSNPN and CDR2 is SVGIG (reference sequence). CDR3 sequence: CAWSVRRLTSTDTQYF. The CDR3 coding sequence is TGTGCCTGGAGTGTACGTAGGCTGACTAGCACAGATACGCAGTATTTT. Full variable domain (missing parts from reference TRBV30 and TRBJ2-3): SQTIHQWPATLVQPVGSPLSLECTVEGTSNPNLYWYRQAAGRGLQLLFYSVGIGQISSEVPQNLSASRPQDRQFILSSKKLLLSDSGFYLCAWSVRRLTSTDTQYFGPGTRLTVL.

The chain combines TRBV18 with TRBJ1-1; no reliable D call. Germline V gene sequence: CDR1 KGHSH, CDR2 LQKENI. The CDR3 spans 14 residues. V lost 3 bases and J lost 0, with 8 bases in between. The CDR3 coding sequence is TGTGCCAGCTCACCCTGGCAAATGAACACTGAAGCTTTCTTT. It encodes CASSPWQMNTEAFF.

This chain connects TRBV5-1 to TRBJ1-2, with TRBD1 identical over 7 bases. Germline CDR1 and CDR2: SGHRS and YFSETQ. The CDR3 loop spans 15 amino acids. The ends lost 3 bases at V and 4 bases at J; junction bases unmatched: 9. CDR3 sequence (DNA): TGCGCCAGCAGCTCAGACGGACAGGCCCTCTATGGCTACACCTTC. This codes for CASSSDGQALYGYTF.

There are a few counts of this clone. The CDR3 spells CASRLAGAGTDTQYF. The CDR3 region has the DNA TGTGCCAGCCGACTAGCGGGAGCAGGCACAGATACGCAGTATTTT. The chain joins TRBV6-5 to TRBJ2-3; TRBD2 matches at 12 bases. With 8 bases clipped from V and 1 base from J, the junction kept 4 bases outside the gene matches. Germline-derived CDR1 and CDR2 are MNHEY and SVGAGI. The CDR3 consists of 15 residues.

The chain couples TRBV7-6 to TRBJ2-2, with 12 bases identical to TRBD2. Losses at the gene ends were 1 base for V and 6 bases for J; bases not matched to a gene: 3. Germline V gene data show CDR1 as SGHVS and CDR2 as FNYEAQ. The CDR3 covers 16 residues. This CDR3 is CASSLGLAGEAGELFF. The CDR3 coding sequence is TGTGCCAGCAGCTTAGGACTAGCGGGAGAGGCCGGGGAGCTGTTTTTT.

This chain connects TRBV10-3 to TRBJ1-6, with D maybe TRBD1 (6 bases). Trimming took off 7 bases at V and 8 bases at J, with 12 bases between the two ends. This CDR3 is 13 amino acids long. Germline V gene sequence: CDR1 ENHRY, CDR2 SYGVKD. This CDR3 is CAITRTEDSPLHF. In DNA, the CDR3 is TGTGCCATCACTCGGACAGAGGATTCACCCCTCCACTTT.

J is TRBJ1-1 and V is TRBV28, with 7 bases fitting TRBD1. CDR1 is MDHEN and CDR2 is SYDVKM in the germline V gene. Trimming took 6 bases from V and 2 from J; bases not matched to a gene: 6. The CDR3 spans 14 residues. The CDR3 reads CASSPGTANTEAFF. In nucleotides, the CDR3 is TGTGCCAGCAGCCCTGGGACAGCTAACACTGAAGCTTTCTTT. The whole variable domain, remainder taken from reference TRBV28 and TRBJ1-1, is DVKVTQSSRYLVKRTGEKVFLECVQDMDHENMFWYRQDPGLGLRLIYFSYDVKMKEKGDIPEGYSVSREKKERFSLILESASTNQTSMYLCASSPGTANTEAFFGQGTRLTVV.

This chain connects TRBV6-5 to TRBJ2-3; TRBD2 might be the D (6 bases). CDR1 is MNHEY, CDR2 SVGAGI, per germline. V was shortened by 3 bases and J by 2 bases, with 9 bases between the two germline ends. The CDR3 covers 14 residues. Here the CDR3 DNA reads TGTGCCAGCAGTTATGCGGGACCCACAGATACGCAGTATTTT. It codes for CASSYAGPTDTQYF.

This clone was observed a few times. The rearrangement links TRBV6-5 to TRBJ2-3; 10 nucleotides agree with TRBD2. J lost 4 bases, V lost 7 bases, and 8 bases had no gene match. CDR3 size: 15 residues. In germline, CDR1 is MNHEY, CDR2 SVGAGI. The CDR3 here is CASTWVSGRSDTQYF. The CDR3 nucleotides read TGTGCCAGCACGTGGGTTAGCGGGAGGTCAGATACGCAGTATTTT.

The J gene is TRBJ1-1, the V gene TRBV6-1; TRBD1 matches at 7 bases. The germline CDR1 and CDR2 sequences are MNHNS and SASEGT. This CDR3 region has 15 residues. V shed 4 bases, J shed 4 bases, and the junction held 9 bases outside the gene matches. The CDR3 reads CASSVETGSATEAFF. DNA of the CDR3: TGTGCCAGCAGTGTCGAGACAGGGTCAGCCACTGAAGCTTTCTTT.

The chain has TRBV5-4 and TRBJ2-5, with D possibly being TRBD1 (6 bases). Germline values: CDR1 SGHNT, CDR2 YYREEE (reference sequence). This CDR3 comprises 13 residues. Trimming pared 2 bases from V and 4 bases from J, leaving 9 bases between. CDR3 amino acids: CASSLLTGETQYF. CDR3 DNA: TGTGCCAGCAGCTTACTGACAGGAGAGACCCAGTACTTC.

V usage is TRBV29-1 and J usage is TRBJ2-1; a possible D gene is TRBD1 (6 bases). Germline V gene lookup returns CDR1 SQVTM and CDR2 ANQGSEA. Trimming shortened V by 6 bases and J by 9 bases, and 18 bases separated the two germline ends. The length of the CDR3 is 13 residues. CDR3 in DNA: TGCAGCGTGGGGGCCACAGGAACGAGTGAGCAGTTCTTC. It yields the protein CSVGATGTSEQFF.

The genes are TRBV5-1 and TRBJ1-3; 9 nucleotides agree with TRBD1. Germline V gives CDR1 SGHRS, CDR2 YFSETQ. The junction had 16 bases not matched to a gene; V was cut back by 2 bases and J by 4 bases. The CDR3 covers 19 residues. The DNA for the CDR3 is TGCGCCAGCAGCTTAGACCACGTTATAATCGGACAGGGGGGAAACACCATATATTTT. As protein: CASSLDHVIIGQGGNTIYF. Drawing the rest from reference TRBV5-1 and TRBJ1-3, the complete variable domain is KAGVTQTPRYLIKTRGQQVTLSCSPISGHRSVSWYQQTPGQGLQFLFEYFSETQRNKGNFPGRFSGRQFSNSRSEMNVSTLELGDSALYLCASSLDHVIIGQGGNTIYFGEGSWLTVV.

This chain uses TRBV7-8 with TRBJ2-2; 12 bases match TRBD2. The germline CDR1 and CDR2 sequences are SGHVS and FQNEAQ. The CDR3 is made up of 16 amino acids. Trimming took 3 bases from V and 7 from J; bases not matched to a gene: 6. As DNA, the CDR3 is TGTGCCAGCAGCTTCCGGACTAGCGGGACAAACGGGGAGCTGTTTTTT. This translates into CASSFRTSGTNGELFF. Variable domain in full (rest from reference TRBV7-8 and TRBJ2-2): GAGVSQSPRYKVAKRGQDVALRCDPISGHVSLFWYQQALGQGPEFLTYFQNEAQLDKSGLPSDRFFAERPEGSVSTLKIQRTQQEDSAVYLCASSFRTSGTNGELFFGEGSRLTVL.

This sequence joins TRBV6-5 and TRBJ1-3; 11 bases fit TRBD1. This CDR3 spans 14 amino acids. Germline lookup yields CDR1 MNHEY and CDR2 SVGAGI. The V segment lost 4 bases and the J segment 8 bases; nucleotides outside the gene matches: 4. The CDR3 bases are TGTGCCAGCAGTTGGACAGGGGGCGAGGACACCATATATTTT. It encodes CASSWTGGEDTIYF.

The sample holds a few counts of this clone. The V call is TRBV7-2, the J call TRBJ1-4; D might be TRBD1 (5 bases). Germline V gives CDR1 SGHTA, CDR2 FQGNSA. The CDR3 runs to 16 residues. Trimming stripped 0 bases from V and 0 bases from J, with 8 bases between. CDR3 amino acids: CASSLAGGATNEKLFF. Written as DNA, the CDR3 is TGTGCCAGCAGCTTAGCTGGGGGGGCAACTAATGAAAAACTGTTTTTT.